These 27 T cell receptor beta chains were all obtained from the same sample, sequenced in a study of T-cell memory formation after mild COVID-19. TCRdb analysed the 5' RACE reads with MiXCR anew, one entry per CDR3 protein. The sample includes around 440,000 distinct CDR3 sequences, 18% of them seen just once. The sequenced sample was PBMCs or a T cell subset sorted from them (not recorded which). The receptors shown here come from an adult woman who had mild COVID-19 (a few samples of this study predate the infection). Cell type and time point are not known.

This clonotype was counted a few times. The V and J genes are TRBV6-5 and TRBJ1-2; 9 bases align to TRBD1. This CDR3 contains 13 residues. Germline V gives CDR1 MNHEY, CDR2 SVGAGI. Losses at the gene ends were 4 bases for V and 8 bases for J; bases not matched to a gene: 5. This CDR3 is CASSLGQGLGYTF. The DNA of the CDR3 is TGTGCCAGCAGTTTAGGACAGGGGTTGGGCTACACCTTC.

The chain carries TRBV12-3 or TRBV12-4 and TRBJ2-1; D possibly uses TRBD1 or TRBD2 (5 bases each). This CDR3 has 13 residues. V was shortened by 6 bases and J by 5 bases, with 11 bases between the two germline ends. CDR3 protein: CASRRDLNNEQFF. The CDR3 DNA sequence: TGTGCCAGCAGACGGGACCTCAACAATGAGCAGTTCTTC.

This clonotype was recorded at least ten times. The chain uses TRBV7-3 and TRBJ2-1, with D perhaps TRBD2 (6 bases). The V end lost 5 bases, the J end lost 1 base, and 15 bases lay between the germline ends. Germline CDR1 SGHTA, CDR2 FQGTGA. CDR3 length equals 16 residues. The CDR3 here is CASSQQGLTSYNEQFF. CDR3 bases: TGTGCCAGCAGCCAACAAGGACTAACGTCCTACAATGAGCAGTTCTTC.

This clonotype was seen a handful of times. This chain joins TRBV27 and TRBJ1-1; D not certain. This CDR3 contains 14 residues. Germline CDR1 MNHEY, CDR2 SMNVEV (reference sequence). Trimming pared 5 bases from V and 8 bases from J, leaving 18 bases between. CDR3 in DNA: TGTGCCAGCAGTCCATTCCGGCGGGAGCTAGAAGCTTTCTTT. Translating gives CASSPFRRELEAFF.

This chain uses TRBV29-1 with TRBJ2-7; D unclear. Trimming pared 4 bases from V and 2 bases from J, leaving 12 bases between. This CDR3 has 13 amino acids. Germline V gene data show CDR1 as SQVTM and CDR2 as ANQGSEA. The CDR3 DNA follows: TGCAGCGTTGTCTCCCAGGTCGCCTACGAGCAGTACTTC. Its translation: CSVVSQVAYEQYF.

This clonotype appeared many times. The rearrangement links TRBV7-2 to TRBJ2-7; unclear D gene. This CDR3 is 13 amino acids long. V gave up 4 bases and J gave up 6 bases, with 13 bases separating them. Germline CDR1 reads SGHTA; CDR2 reads FQGNSA. The CDR3 bases are TGTGCCAGCAGCTATAGGCTCGCCGCCGAGCAGTACTTC. It translates to CASSYRLAAEQYF. Full variable domain (remainder filled in from reference TRBV7-2 and TRBJ2-7): GAGVSQSPSNKVTEKGKDVELRCDPISGHTALYWYRQSLGQGLEFLIYFQGNSAPDKSGLPSDRFSAERTGGSVSTLTIQRTQQEDSAVYLCASSYRLAAEQYFGPGTRLTVT.

This clonotype has just a few counts. This chain links TRBV15 with TRBJ2-1; D not resolved. The V gene's germline CDR1 is LNHNV and CDR2 YYDKDF (reference sequence). There are 15 residues in the CDR3. Trimming removed 1 base from V and 9 bases from J, with 16 bases in between. The DNA for the CDR3 is TGTGCCACCAGCAGAGCTTATGACCTGTTGGGTGAGCAGTTCTTC. It codes for CATSRAYDLLGEQFF.

This chain connects TRBV20-1 to TRBJ1-1; perhaps TRBD1 as D (5 bases). The ends were cut back, 5 bases at V and 5 bases at J, with 24 bases in the middle. This CDR3 region has 16 residues. The germline V gene has CDR1 DFQATT and CDR2 SNEGSKA (reference sequence). Here the CDR3 reads CSARFRVRGRRTEAFF. The CDR3 DNA sequence: TGCAGTGCTCGATTCAGGGTACGGGGACGGCGAACTGAAGCTTTCTTT.

This clonotype showed up just a few times. V usage is TRBV7-8 and J usage is TRBJ2-5; D remains unclear. The CDR3 is 14 residues long. The germline gives CDR1 SGHVS, CDR2 FQNEAQ. V was clipped by 5 bases and J by 5 bases, with 15 bases between them. As DNA, the CDR3 is TGTGCCAGCAGCAAATTTGGCTTCAGTGAGACCCAGTACTTC. It codes for CASSKFGFSETQYF.

The chain carries TRBV5-1 and TRBJ1-5, with D perhaps TRBD1 (6 bases). CDR3 length: 13 amino acids. Germline V lookup: CDR1 SGHRS, CDR2 YFSETQ. Trimming took off 0 bases at V and 7 bases at J, with 8 bases between the two ends. CDR3 loop: CASSLEGEQPQHF. In nucleotides, the CDR3 is TGCGCCAGCAGCTTGGAGGGGGAGCAGCCCCAGCATTTT.

This clonotype was seen more than once but under ten times. J is TRBJ2-3 and V is TRBV5-1; 9 positions match TRBD1. The CDR3 length is 15 residues. Germline CDR1 and CDR2: SGHRS and YFSETQ. Trimming removed 4 bases from V and 1 base from J; junction bases left unmatched: 4. CDR3 loop: CASSPGDRGTDTQYF. The CDR3 DNA sequence: TGCGCCAGCAGCCCAGGGGACAGGGGCACAGATACGCAGTATTTT. Looking up the rest from reference TRBV5-1 and TRBJ2-3 gives the full variable domain: KAGVTQTPRYLIKTRGQQVTLSCSPISGHRSVSWYQQTPGQGLQFLFEYFSETQRNKGNFPGRFSGRQFSNSRSEMNVSTLELGDSALYLCASSPGDRGTDTQYFGPGTRLTVL.

The V call is TRBV30, the J call TRBJ2-3; TRBD2 agrees at 12 bases. The CDR3 runs to 15 residues. The V gene end was trimmed by 4 bases and the J gene end by 6 bases; junction bases not matched to a gene: 8. The germline gives CDR1 GTSNPN, CDR2 SVGIG (reference sequence). CDR3 amino acids: CAWISGLAGYDTQYF. CDR3 coding DNA: TGTGCCTGGATTTCCGGACTAGCGGGGTACGATACGCAGTATTTT.

The chain combines TRBV5-1 with TRBJ2-5, with unresolved D. Germline assignment: CDR1 SGHRS and CDR2 YFSETQ. Deletions cut 0 bases from V and 5 bases from J, with 11 bases between. CDR3 size: 14 residues. CDR3 in DNA: TGCGCCAGCAGCTTGGGGTCTTCTATGGAGACCCAGTACTTC. Encoded protein: CASSLGSSMETQYF.

The V gene is TRBV6-4, the J gene TRBJ2-3, with 10 bases lining up with TRBD2. The CDR3 consists of 16 residues. Trimming at V came to 2 bases and at J to 6 bases, leaving 8 bases not matched to a gene. Germline CDR1 MRHNA, CDR2 SNTAGT. This chain's CDR3 is CASSDGISGGSDTQYF. The CDR3 coding sequence is TGTGCCAGCAGTGACGGAATTAGCGGGGGGTCGGATACGCAGTATTTT.

This clonotype was counted ten times or more. The rearrangement links TRBV27 to TRBJ2-7, with D possibly being TRBD1 or TRBD2 (6 bases each). The germline V gene encodes CDR1 MNHEY and CDR2 SMNVEV (reference sequence). Trimming removed 7 bases from V and 6 bases from J, with 22 bases in between. This CDR3 has 15 residues. CDR3 bases: TGTGCCAGCAATCCCTGGCCGGGGGCAACGCTCGAGCAGTACTTC. Amino acids: CASNPWPGATLEQYF.

The CDR3 nucleotides are TGCGCCAGCAGCCAAACACAGGGGACGGGGACATACGAGCAGTACTTC. Translation: CASSQTQGTGTYEQYF. The chain employs TRBV5-1 and TRBJ2-7, with TRBD1 matching 7 bases. Germline V gene lookup returns CDR1 SGHRS and CDR2 YFSETQ. This CDR3 has 16 amino acids. V shed 4 bases and J 4 bases; nucleotides not matched to a gene: 14.

This clonotype was seen a handful of times. J is TRBJ2-4 and V is TRBV12-3 or TRBV12-4, with TRBD2 identical over 13 bases. With 3 bases clipped from V and 1 base from J, the junction kept 9 bases outside the gene matches. This CDR3 region has 19 residues. The CDR3 sequence: CASSFVGTSGISAKNIQYF. The CDR3 DNA sequence: TGTGCCAGCAGTTTCGTGGGGACTAGCGGGATCTCGGCCAAAAACATTCAGTACTTC.

This clonotype turned up a few times. The chain uses TRBV24-1 and TRBJ2-3, with D maybe TRBD1 (6 bases). CDR1 is KGHDR and CDR2 is SFDVKD in the germline V gene. Trimming left V 9 bases short and J 2 bases short, with 8 bases between. The length of the CDR3 is 12 residues. The CDR3 sequence: CATGGNTDTQYF. As DNA, the CDR3 is TGTGCCACCGGGGGCAACACAGATACGCAGTATTTT.

This clonotype was seen once. The gene calls are TRBV12-3 or TRBV12-4 and TRBJ1-5, with 7 nucleotides matching TRBD1. The CDR3 length is 15 residues. V was clipped by 3 bases and J by 1 base; unmatched bases: 3. CDR3 in amino acids: CASSFSGGSNQPQHF. The CDR3 coding sequence is TGTGCCAGCAGTTTTTCAGGGGGAAGCAATCAGCCCCAGCATTTT.

The genes are TRBV24-1 and TRBJ1-5; D unclear. CDR1 is KGHDR, CDR2 SFDVKD, per germline. The CDR3 is 15 residues long. Trimming took 2 bases from V and 3 from J, leaving 10 bases between them. DNA for the CDR3: TGTGCCACCAGTGATTCGCGACTGATCAATCAGCCCCAGCATTTT. Protein: CATSDSRLINQPQHF.

The CDR3: CASSLQGMNTGELFF. The CDR3 DNA reads as TGTGCCAGCAGCCTACAGGGGATGAACACCGGGGAGCTGTTTTTT. The J gene is TRBJ2-2, the V gene TRBV7-9; 7 bases are shared with TRBD1. This CDR3 is built from 15 residues. CDR1 is SEHNR, CDR2 FQNEAQ, per germline (reference sequence). V dropped 5 bases and J dropped 1; count of bases not matched to a gene: 4. Full variable domain (remainder filled in from reference TRBV7-9 and TRBJ2-2): DTGVSQNPRHKITKRGQNVTFRCDPISEHNRLYWYRQTLGQGPEFLTYFQNEAQLEKSRLLSDRFSAERPKGSFSTLEIQRTEQGDSAMYLCASSLQGMNTGELFFGEGSRLTVL.

This clonotype was found a few times. The chain couples TRBV20-1 to TRBJ2-7; D unresolved. Trimming took off 4 bases at V and 6 bases at J, with 10 bases between the two ends. The germline V gene encodes CDR1 DFQATT and CDR2 SNEGSKA (reference sequence). CDR3 length: 11 residues. The CDR3, as DNA: TGCAGTGCTACCGCTCCGAGCGAGCAGTACTTC. Amino acids: CSATAPSEQYF.

The chain combines TRBV25-1 with TRBJ2-7, with D unclear. Trimming shortened V by 1 base and J by 7 bases, and 11 bases separated the two germline ends. CDR3 length: 13 residues. Germline CDR1 MGHDK, CDR2 SYGVNS. The CDR3 DNA reads TGTGCCAGCAGTGAATTTGCGGCCCGGGAGCAGTACTTC. Protein product: CASSEFAAREQYF.

This chain links TRBV5-1 with TRBJ2-3; TRBD1 matches at 8 bases. CDR3 length: 15 residues. With V trimmed by 0 bases and J by 5 bases, 5 bases remained unmatched. Germline V lookup: CDR1 SGHRS, CDR2 YFSETQ. The CDR3, as DNA: TGCGCCAGCAGCTTGGTGGCAGGGGGCGTAGATACGCAGTATTTT. This codes for CASSLVAGGVDTQYF.

The V gene is TRBV7-9, the J gene TRBJ1-4; 7 nucleotides match TRBD1. Germline CDR1 reads SEHNR; CDR2 reads FQNEAQ (reference sequence). The V gene end was trimmed by 1 base and the J gene end by 8 bases; junction bases not matched to a gene: 7. The CDR3 has 15 amino acids. The CDR3 DNA sequence: TGTGCCAGCAGCTTAGGGGACAGAGTTTTCGAAAAACTGTTTTTT. Translated: CASSLGDRVFEKLFF.

This clonotype was seen a handful of times. This rearrangement joins TRBV2 to TRBJ2-7; D remains ambiguous. This CDR3 region has 15 residues. Germline CDR1 is SNHLY and CDR2 is FYNNEI. The germline V and J ends were trimmed by 1 base and 0 bases, with 10 bases remaining between them. This chain's CDR3 is CASSEGAGYSYEQYF. CDR3 sequence (DNA): TGTGCCAGCAGTGAAGGAGCAGGTTACTCCTACGAGCAGTACTTC.

The rearrangement uses TRBV24-1 and TRBJ1-1; D remains ambiguous. CDR1 is KGHDR and CDR2 is SFDVKD in the germline V gene. Trimming removed 4 bases at V and 6 bases at J, with 11 bases between. The CDR3 length is 13 residues. CDR3 nucleotide sequence: TGTGCCACCAGTGACCCTAGTGTCCCTGAAGCTTTCTTT. This translates into CATSDPSVPEAFF.